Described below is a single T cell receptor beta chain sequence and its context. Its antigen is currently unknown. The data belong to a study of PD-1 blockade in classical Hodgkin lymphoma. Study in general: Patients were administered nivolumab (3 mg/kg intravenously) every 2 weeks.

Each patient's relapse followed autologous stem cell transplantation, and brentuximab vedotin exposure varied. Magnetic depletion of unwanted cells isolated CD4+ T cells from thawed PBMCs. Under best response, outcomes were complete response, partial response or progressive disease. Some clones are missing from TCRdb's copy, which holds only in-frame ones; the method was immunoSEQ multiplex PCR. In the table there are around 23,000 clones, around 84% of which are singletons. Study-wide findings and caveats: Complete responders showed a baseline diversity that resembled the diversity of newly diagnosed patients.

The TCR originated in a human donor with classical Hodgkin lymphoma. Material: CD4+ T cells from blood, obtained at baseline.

The CDR3 spells CASSEARGGAYGYTF. In nucleotides, the CDR3 is TGTGCCAGCAGTGAAGCGCGGGGGGGCGCCTATGGCTACACCTTC. The chain recombines TRBV2 with TRBJ1-2; D possibly corresponds to TRBD1 (6 bases). Germline V gives CDR1 SNHLY, CDR2 FYNNEI. CDR3 size: 15 residues. Deletions cut 0 bases from V and 4 bases from J, with 12 bases between.